These 27 T cell receptor beta chains share one sample of origin, sequenced in a study of blood T cells in healthy people across ages. Next came a second PCR, run for about 6 to 12 cycles, which used a sample-barcoded 5' primer along with a J-beta primer mix. Via MiXCR, TCRdb re-called the 5' RACE reads, giving one row per CDR3 protein. The table lists around 900,000 distinct CDR3 sequences, roughly 50% of them singletons. The sequenced sample was blood. These receptors all come from a woman aged 55-69 years in good health.

This clonotype has only a few counts. J is TRBJ1-2 and V is TRBV9, with 8 bases fitting TRBD1. V lost 2 bases to trimming and J lost 5 bases; unmatched junction nucleotides: 5. The CDR3 is 14 residues long. Germline CDR1 is SGDLS and CDR2 is YYNGEE. CDR3 DNA sequence: TGTGCCAGCAGCGTCGCCGGACAGGGATATGGCTACACCTTC. Its translation is CASSVAGQGYGYTF. Combining the CDR3 with reference TRBV9 and TRBJ1-2 gives the whole variable domain DSGVTQTPKHLITATGQRVTLRCSPRSGDLSVYWYQQSLDQGLQFLIQYYNGEERAKGNILERFSAQQFPDLHSELNLSSLELGDSALYFCASSVAGQGYGYTFGSGTRLTVV.

The V call is TRBV20-1, the J call TRBJ2-6, with unresolved D. This CDR3 contains 15 residues. Trimming took 1 base from V and 0 from J, leaving 7 bases between them. CDR1 is DFQATT, CDR2 SNEGSKA, per germline (reference sequence). CDR3: CSARGGSSGANVLTF. The CDR3, as DNA: TGCAGTGCTAGAGGAGGCAGCTCTGGGGCCAACGTCCTGACTTTC.

The chain combines TRBV27 with TRBJ2-5; the match to TRBD1 covers 7 bases. From germline, CDR1 is MNHEY and CDR2 SMNVEV (reference sequence). This CDR3 comprises 18 residues. J lost 5 bases, V lost 6 bases, and 21 bases had no gene match. The CDR3 loop is CASSLGFSRGQSQETQYF. CDR3 DNA: TGTGCCAGCAGCCTAGGGTTTAGTAGGGGACAGTCCCAGGAGACCCAGTACTTC.

This clonotype occurred many times. This chain links TRBV20-1 with TRBJ1-1, with D possibly TRBD1 on 5 matching bases. Germline V lookup: CDR1 DFQATT, CDR2 SNEGSKA (reference sequence). The CDR3 extends over 11 amino acids. V gave up 6 bases and J gave up 2 bases, with 7 bases separating them. The CDR3 DNA reads TGCAGTGCGAGGGGTAACACTGAAGCTTTCTTT. Translated: CSARGNTEAFF.

This clonotype showed up just once. V usage is TRBV29-1 and J usage is TRBJ2-2; D remains unclear. V lost 0 bases to trimming and J lost 8 bases, with 4 bases between them. Germline V gives CDR1 SQVTM, CDR2 ANQGSEA. The CDR3 totals 11 residues. The CDR3 spells CSVEDQGELFF. The CDR3 region has the DNA TGCAGCGTTGAAGACCAAGGGGAGCTGTTTTTT.

This clonotype was seen more than once but under ten times. The chain joins TRBV7-3 to TRBJ2-7; 7 positions agree with TRBD1. CDR3 length: 16 amino acids. In germline, CDR1 is SGHTA, CDR2 FQGTGA. J gave up 1 base and V 1 base, and 7 bases lay outside the gene matches. For the CDR3, the DNA is TGTGCCAGCAGCTTAAACCCAGGGGGAGTATCCTACGAGCAGTACTTC. Residues: CASSLNPGGVSYEQYF.

The chain couples TRBV30 to TRBJ1-5; D gene ambiguous. Trimming stripped 1 base from V and 6 bases from J, with 16 bases between. The V gene's germline CDR1 is GTSNPN and CDR2 SVGIG (reference sequence). CDR3 length: 15 amino acids. The CDR3 sequence: CAWSGVAGGSQPQHF. In DNA form, the CDR3 reads TGTGCCTGGAGTGGCGTCGCGGGAGGGTCTCAGCCCCAGCATTTT. Drawing the rest from reference TRBV30 and TRBJ1-5, the complete variable domain is SQTIHQWPATLVQPVGSPLSLECTVEGTSNPNLYWYRQAAGRGLQLLFYSVGIGQISSEVPQNLSASRPQDRQFILSSKKLLLSDSGFYLCAWSGVAGGSQPQHFGDGTRLSIL.

To note about this clonotype: Just one base apart from a much larger clone, this may be a read error. The chain uses TRBV5-1 and TRBJ2-7; D perhaps matches TRBD2 (6 bases). V was pared by 3 bases and J by 1 base, with 11 bases between. The CDR3 spans 14 residues. The germline CDR1 and CDR2 sequences are SGHRS and YFSETQ. This CDR3 reads CASSWDSGSYEQYF. For the CDR3, the DNA is TGCGCCAGCAGCTGGGACTCGGGGTCCTACGAGCAGTACTTC.

The chain links TRBV25-1 to TRBJ2-3; 9 bases are a match to TRBD2. CDR1 MGHDK and CDR2 SYGVNS come from the germline V gene. CDR3 length equals 16 residues. The trim removed 2 bases at V and 4 bases at J, leaving 7 bases unmatched. CDR3 amino acids: CASSEPAGGFSDTQYF. Here the CDR3 DNA reads TGTGCCAGCAGTGAACCAGCGGGAGGTTTCTCAGATACGCAGTATTTT.

This sequence joins TRBV20-1 and TRBJ1-5; a possible D gene is TRBD1 (6 bases). The V gene's germline CDR1 is DFQATT and CDR2 SNEGSKA (reference sequence). Trimming took off 6 bases at V and 7 bases at J, with 16 bases between the two ends. CDR3 length equals 13 residues. CDR3 sequence: CSAVTQGKQPQHF. In nucleotides, the CDR3 is TGCAGTGCAGTTACGCAGGGGAAACAGCCCCAGCATTTT.

The chain recombines TRBV7-2 with TRBJ2-4; D is uncertain. The end of the DNA aligns better with TRBJ2-7, so the J call may be wrong. Germline V gene data show CDR1 as SGHTA and CDR2 as FQGNSA. The CDR3 covers 14 residues. The CDR3 DNA reads as TGTGCCAGCAGCTTAGTTGTCGGTCCGTACGAGCAGTACTTC. Its translation: CASSLVVGPYEQYF.

This clonotype was observed many times. This chain uses TRBV7-2 with TRBJ2-1, with TRBD2 identical over 11 bases. The CDR3 spans 15 residues. Trimming removed 5 bases from V and 8 bases from J; junction bases left unmatched: 8. The germline gives CDR1 SGHTA, CDR2 FQGNSA. The CDR3 loop is CASSQHSGRGDEQFF. The CDR3 nucleotides read TGTGCCAGCAGCCAACATAGCGGGAGGGGCGATGAGCAGTTCTTC.

The V gene is TRBV25-1, the J gene TRBJ2-7; 7 nucleotides line up with TRBD2. Trimming cost V 4 bases and J 4 bases; bases outside gene matches: 7. This CDR3 has 14 amino acids. Germline CDR1 reads MGHDK; CDR2 reads SYGVNS. Here the CDR3 reads CASSASGMAYEQYF. CDR3 nucleotide sequence: TGTGCCAGCAGTGCAAGCGGGATGGCGTACGAGCAGTACTTC.

This clonotype appeared a few times. V is TRBV27 and J is TRBJ2-4; 13 bases are a match to TRBD2. Judging by the DNA end, TRBJ2-7 fits better; the J call may be wrong. The CDR3 runs to 16 residues. Germline V gene sequence: CDR1 MNHEY, CDR2 SMNVEV (reference sequence). The CDR3 reads CASSPGTSGIPHEQYF. The CDR3 DNA sequence: TGTGCCAGCAGCCCAGGGACTAGCGGGATTCCCCACGAGCAGTACTTC.

V is TRBV5-6 and J is TRBJ2-1, with D possibly TRBD2 on 5 matching bases. The CDR3 totals 15 residues. Trimming left V 2 bases short and J 5 bases short, with 14 bases between. The germline V gene has CDR1 SGHDT and CDR2 YYEEEE. CDR3 in amino acids: CASSLEGPSHNEQFF. CDR3 DNA sequence: TGTGCCAGCAGCTTAGAGGGTCCGTCGCACAATGAGCAGTTCTTC.

This clonotype has just a few counts. The V call is TRBV12-3 or TRBV12-4, the J call TRBJ2-5; TRBD2 agrees at 8 bases. The CDR3 is 14 amino acids. V shed 6 bases, J shed 5 bases, and the junction held 8 bases outside the gene matches. This CDR3 is CASSQTSATETQYF. CDR3 in DNA: TGTGCCAGCAGCCAGACTAGCGCCACTGAGACCCAGTACTTC.

The chain carries TRBV20-1 and TRBJ2-3, with 8 bases lining up with TRBD1. The junction had 12 bases not matched to a gene; V was cut back by 5 bases and J by 2 bases. The CDR3 extends over 16 amino acids. Germline lookup yields CDR1 DFQATT and CDR2 SNEGSKA (reference sequence). The chain's CDR3 is CSADPPGTGYTDTQYF. CDR3 bases: TGCAGTGCTGACCCACCTGGGACAGGCTACACAGATACGCAGTATTTT.

This clonotype was counted between two and nine times. The rearrangement links TRBV5-1 to TRBJ2-7; tentatively, D is TRBD1 or TRBD2 (6 bases each). The V and J ends lost 4 bases and 4 bases respectively, with 15 bases between them. The CDR3 is 14 amino acids. Germline CDR1 reads SGHRS; CDR2 reads YFSETQ. CDR3 residues: CASSQDRRGYEQYF. CDR3 DNA sequence: TGCGCCAGCAGCCAAGACAGGAGGGGGTACGAGCAGTACTTC.

This clonotype was found many times. The chain combines TRBV14 with TRBJ2-7; 8 bases map to TRBD1. Germline loops: CDR1 SGHDN, CDR2 FVKESK. This CDR3 is built from 15 residues. With 4 bases clipped from V and 3 bases from J, the junction kept 8 bases outside the gene matches. The CDR3 loop is CASSPRQGISYEQYF. CDR3 sequence (DNA): TGTGCCAGCAGCCCCCGACAGGGGATTAGCTACGAGCAGTACTTC. The variable domain in full, with the rest retrieved from reference TRBV14 and TRBJ2-7, is EAGVTQFPSHSVIEKGQTVTLRCDPISGHDNLYWYRRVMGKEIKFLLHFVKESKQDESGMPNNRFLAERTGGTYSTLKVQPAELEDSGVYFCASSPRQGISYEQYFGPGTRLTVT.

There are a few counts of this clonotype. The chain uses TRBV6-2 or TRBV6-3 and TRBJ2-3; the D is unclear. The CDR3 is 15 residues long. V was clipped by 2 bases and J by 0 bases, with 9 bases between them. Germline V lookup: CDR1 MNHEY, CDR2 SVGEGT. The CDR3 nucleotides are TGTGCCAGCAGTTACCGGGCGGAAAGCACAGATACGCAGTATTTT. It yields the protein CASSYRAESTDTQYF.

There are a few counts of this clonotype. The V and J genes are TRBV15 and TRBJ2-5; maybe TRBD1 (6 bases). Germline V gene sequence: CDR1 LNHNV, CDR2 YYDKDF (reference sequence). The CDR3 extends over 14 amino acids. The germline V and J ends were trimmed by 0 bases and 9 bases, with 14 bases remaining between them. The CDR3 region is CATSRDLGTSAQYF. The CDR3 DNA is TGTGCCACCAGCAGAGATTTGGGGACATCGGCCCAGTACTTC.

The CDR3 sequence: CASSTNVLDEDSSYEQYF. The DNA for the CDR3 is TGTGCCAGCAGTACTAACGTCCTAGACGAGGATAGCTCCTACGAGCAGTACTTC. The V call is TRBV28, the J call TRBJ2-7, with D uncertain. V was cut by 5 bases and J by 0 bases, with 23 bases left in between. Per germline, CDR1 MDHEN and CDR2 SYDVKM. The CDR3 length is 18 residues.

The V gene is TRBV4-3, the J gene TRBJ1-2; D not certain. CDR1 and CDR2 from the germline V gene are LGHNA and YSLEER. V was cut by 0 bases and J by 5 bases, with 10 bases left in between. The CDR3 runs to 14 residues. CDR3 sequence reads: CASSQENRGYGYTF. The CDR3 DNA sequence: TGCGCCAGCAGCCAAGAAAACCGGGGTTATGGCTACACCTTC.

To note about this clonotype: One end of the junction is discordant with germline, which a read error may explain. This chain links TRBV6-6 with TRBJ1-1; D is undetermined. CDR1 is MNHNY and CDR2 is SVGAGI in the germline V gene (reference sequence). The CDR3 spans 13 residues. The CDR3 nucleotides read TGTGCCAGTAGTTATTCTAGAGAGTCTGAAGCTTTCTTT. Protein product: CASSYSRESEAFF.

The genes are TRBV4-1 and TRBJ2-1; TRBD2 aligns across 9 bases. The J call is uncertain, as TRBJ2-7 better fits the DNA end. Germline values: CDR1 MGHRA, CDR2 YSYEKL. This CDR3 is 16 amino acids long. The CDR3 DNA reads as TGCGCCAGCAGGGATTATAGCGGGGGAGCCTACAATGAGCAGTACTTC. Translating gives CASRDYSGGAYNEQYF.

The rearrangement joins TRBV5-4 to TRBJ2-4; D not certain. CDR1 is SGHNT, CDR2 YYREEE, per germline (reference sequence). Trimming shortened V by 4 bases and J by 8 bases, and 13 bases separated the two germline ends. This CDR3 is 13 amino acids long. The CDR3 is CASSPHTLDIQYF. CDR3 DNA: TGTGCCAGCAGCCCCCACACTCTCGACATTCAGTACTTC.

V is TRBV7-8 and J is TRBJ2-5; D not certain. Trimming removed 2 bases from V and 11 bases from J, with 15 bases in between. Germline V gene lookup returns CDR1 SGHVS and CDR2 FQNEAQ. This CDR3 comprises 13 residues. In DNA form, the CDR3 reads TGTGCCAGCAGCTTAACGGCAAACAATGAGCAGTACTTC. Protein: CASSLTANNEQYF.